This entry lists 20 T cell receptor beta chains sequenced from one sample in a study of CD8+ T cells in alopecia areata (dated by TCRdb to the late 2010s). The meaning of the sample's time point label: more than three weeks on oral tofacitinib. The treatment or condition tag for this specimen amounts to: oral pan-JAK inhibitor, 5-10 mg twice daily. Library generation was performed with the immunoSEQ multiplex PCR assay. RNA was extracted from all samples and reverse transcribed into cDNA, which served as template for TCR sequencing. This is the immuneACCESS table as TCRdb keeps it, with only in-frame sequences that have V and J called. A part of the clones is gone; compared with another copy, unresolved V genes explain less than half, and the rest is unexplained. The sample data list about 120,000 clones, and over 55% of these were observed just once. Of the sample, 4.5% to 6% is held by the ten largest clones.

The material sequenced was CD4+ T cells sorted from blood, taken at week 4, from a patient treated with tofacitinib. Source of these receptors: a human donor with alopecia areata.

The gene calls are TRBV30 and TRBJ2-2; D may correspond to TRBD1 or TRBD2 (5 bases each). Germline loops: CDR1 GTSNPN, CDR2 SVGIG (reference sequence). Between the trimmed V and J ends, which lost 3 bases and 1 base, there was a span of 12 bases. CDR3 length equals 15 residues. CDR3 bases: TGTGCCTGGAGCGTATGGGGGATGAACACCGGGGAGCTGTTTTTT. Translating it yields CAWSVWGMNTGELFF.

This chain's CDR3 is CASRQAGGVYGYTF. CDR3 DNA sequence: TGCGCCAGCAGGCAAGCTGGGGGGGTATATGGCTACACCTTC. J is TRBJ1-2 and V is TRBV5-1, with a possible D match to TRBD1 (5 bases). CDR1 is SGHRS, CDR2 YFSETQ, per germline. V gave up 5 bases and J gave up 5 bases, with 16 bases separating them. The CDR3 has 14 amino acids.

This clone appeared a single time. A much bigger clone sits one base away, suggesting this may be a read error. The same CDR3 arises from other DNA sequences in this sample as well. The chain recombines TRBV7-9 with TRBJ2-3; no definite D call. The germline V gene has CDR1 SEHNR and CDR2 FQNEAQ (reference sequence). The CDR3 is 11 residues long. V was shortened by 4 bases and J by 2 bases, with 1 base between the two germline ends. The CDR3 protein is CASSSTDTQYF. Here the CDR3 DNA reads TGTGCCAGCAGCTCCACAGATACGCAGTATTTT.

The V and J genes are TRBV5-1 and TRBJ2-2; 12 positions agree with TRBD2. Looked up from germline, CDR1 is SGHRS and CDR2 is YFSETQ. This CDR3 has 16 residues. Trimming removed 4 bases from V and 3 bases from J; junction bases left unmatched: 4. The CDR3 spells CASSLAGGPYTGELFF. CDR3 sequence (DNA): TGCGCCAGCAGCCTAGCGGGGGGGCCGTACACCGGGGAGCTGTTTTTT.

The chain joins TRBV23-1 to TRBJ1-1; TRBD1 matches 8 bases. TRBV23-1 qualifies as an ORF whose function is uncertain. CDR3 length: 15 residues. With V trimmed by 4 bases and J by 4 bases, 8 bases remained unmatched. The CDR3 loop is CASSPNQGASTEAFF. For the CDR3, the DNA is TGCGCCAGCAGTCCTAATCAGGGGGCGAGCACTGAAGCTTTCTTT.

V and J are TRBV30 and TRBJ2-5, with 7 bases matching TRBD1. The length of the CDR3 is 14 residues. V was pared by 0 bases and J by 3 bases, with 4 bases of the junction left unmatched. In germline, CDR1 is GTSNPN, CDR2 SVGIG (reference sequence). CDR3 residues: CAWSVGQAEETQYF. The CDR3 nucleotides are TGTGCCTGGAGTGTCGGACAGGCCGAAGAGACCCAGTACTTC.

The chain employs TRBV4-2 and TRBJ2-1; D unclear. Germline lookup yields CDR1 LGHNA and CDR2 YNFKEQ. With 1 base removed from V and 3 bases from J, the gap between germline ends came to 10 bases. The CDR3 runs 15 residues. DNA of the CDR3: TGTGCCAGCAGCCAAGCGTCTAGGTACTACAATGAGCAGTTCTTC. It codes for CASSQASRYYNEQFF.

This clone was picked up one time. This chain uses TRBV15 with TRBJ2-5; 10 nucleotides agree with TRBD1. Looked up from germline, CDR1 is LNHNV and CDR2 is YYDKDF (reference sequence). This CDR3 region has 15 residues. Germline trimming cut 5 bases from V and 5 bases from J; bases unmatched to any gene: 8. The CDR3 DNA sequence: TGTGCCACCAGCCCACGACAGGGGGCGTTGGAGACCCAGTACTTC. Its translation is CATSPRQGALETQYF.

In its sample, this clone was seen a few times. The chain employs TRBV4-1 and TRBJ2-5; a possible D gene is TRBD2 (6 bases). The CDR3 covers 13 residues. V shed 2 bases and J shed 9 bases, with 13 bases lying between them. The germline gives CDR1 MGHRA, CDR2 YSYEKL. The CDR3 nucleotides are TGCGCCAGCAGCCAATCCCCCCCGGGGGCCCAGTACTTC. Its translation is CASSQSPPGAQYF.

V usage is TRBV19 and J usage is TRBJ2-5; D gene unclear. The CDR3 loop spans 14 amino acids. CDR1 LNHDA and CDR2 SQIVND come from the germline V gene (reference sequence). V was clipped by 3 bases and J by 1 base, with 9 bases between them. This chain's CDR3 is CASSMSGLQETQYF. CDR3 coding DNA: TGTGCCAGTAGTATGTCGGGCCTCCAAGAGACCCAGTACTTC.

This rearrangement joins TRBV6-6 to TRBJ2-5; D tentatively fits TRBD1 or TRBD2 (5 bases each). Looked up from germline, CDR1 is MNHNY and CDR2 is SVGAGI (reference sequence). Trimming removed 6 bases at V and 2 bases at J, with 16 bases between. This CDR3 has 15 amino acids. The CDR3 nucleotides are TGTGCCAGCAGAAGATATCGGGACGTTCAAGAGACCCAGTACTTC. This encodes CASRRYRDVQETQYF.

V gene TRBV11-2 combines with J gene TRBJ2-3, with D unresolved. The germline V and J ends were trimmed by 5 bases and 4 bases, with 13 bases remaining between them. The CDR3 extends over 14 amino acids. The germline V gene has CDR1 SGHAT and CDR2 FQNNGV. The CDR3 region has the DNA TGTGCCAGCAGCGGGATCGTGGCAGCAGATACGCAGTATTTT. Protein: CASSGIVAADTQYF. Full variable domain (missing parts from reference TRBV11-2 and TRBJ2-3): EAGVAQSPRYKIIEKRQSVAFWCNPISGHATLYWYQQILGQGPKLLIQFQNNGVVDDSQLPKDRFSAERLKGVDSTLKIQPAKLEDSAVYLCASSGIVAADTQYFGPGTRLTVL.

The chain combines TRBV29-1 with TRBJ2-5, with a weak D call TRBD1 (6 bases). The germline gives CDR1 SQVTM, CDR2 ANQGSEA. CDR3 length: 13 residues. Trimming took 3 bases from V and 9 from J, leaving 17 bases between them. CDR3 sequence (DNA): TGCAGCGTTGATCTTGGACAGCCCCAGGCCCAGTACTTC. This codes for CSVDLGQPQAQYF.

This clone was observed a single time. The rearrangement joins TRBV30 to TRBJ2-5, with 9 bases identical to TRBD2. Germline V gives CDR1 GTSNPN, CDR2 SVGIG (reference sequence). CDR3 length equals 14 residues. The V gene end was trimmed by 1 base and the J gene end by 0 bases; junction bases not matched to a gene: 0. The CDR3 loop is CAWSGLADQETQYF. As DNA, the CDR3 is TGTGCCTGGAGTGGACTAGCGGACCAAGAGACCCAGTACTTC.

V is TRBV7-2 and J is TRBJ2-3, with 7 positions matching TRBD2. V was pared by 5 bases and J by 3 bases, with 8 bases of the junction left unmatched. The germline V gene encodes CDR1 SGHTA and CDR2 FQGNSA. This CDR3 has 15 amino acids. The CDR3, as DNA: TGTGCCAGCAGCCTCCCTTCCGGGGGGACAGATACGCAGTATTTT. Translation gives CASSLPSGGTDTQYF.

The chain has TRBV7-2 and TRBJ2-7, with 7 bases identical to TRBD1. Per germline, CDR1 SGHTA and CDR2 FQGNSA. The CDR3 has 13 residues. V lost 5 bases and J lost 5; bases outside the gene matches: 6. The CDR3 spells CASSPATGDEQYF. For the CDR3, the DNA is TGTGCCAGCAGCCCCGCCACAGGGGACGAGCAGTACTTC.

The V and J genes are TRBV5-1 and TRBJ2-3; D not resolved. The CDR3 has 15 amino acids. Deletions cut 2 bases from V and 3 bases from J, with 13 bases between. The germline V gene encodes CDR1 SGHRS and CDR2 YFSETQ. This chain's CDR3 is CASSFGVGFTDTQYF. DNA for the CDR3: TGCGCCAGCAGCTTCGGTGTCGGGTTTACAGATACGCAGTATTTT.

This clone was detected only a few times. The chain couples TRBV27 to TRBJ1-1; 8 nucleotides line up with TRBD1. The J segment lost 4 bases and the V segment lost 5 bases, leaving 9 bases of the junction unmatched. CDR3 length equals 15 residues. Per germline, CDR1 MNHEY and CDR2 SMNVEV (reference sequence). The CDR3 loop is CASSKQGGMVTEAFF. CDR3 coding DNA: TGTGCCAGCAGTAAACAGGGGGGAATGGTCACTGAAGCTTTCTTT.

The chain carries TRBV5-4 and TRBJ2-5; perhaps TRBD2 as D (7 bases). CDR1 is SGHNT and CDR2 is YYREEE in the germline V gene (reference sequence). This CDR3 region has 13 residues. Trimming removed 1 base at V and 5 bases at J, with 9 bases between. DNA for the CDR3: TGTGCCAGCAGCTTGAAGGGGGGGGAGACCCAGTACTTC. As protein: CASSLKGGETQYF.

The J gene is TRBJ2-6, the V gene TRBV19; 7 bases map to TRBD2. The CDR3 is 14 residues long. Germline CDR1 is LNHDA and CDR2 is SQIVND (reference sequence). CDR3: CGSREGSGANVLTF. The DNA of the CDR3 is TGTGGTAGCAGGGAGGGCTCTGGGGCCAACGTCCTGACTTTC.